This entry lists 18 T cell receptor beta chains sequenced from one sample in a study of PD-L1 blockade in urothelial cancer. The table came from immunoSEQ multiplex PCR; TCRdb's copy has only in-frame clones and leaves some out. In the table there are around 56,000 clones, roughly 86% of which are singletons. Sequenced here: PBMCs, sampled around atezolizumab (anti-PD-L1) treatment. These receptor sequences come from a man in his fifties with urothelial cancer.

This clone was detected only once. V is TRBV28 and J is TRBJ1-5; the D gene is possibly TRBD1 (6 bases). Deletions cut 5 bases from V and 6 bases from J, with 11 bases between. Germline V gene lookup returns CDR1 MDHEN and CDR2 SYDVKM. CDR3 length equals 13 residues. The CDR3: CASSTGGFQPQHF. The CDR3, as DNA: TGTGCCAGCAGTACGGGGGGCTTTCAGCCCCAGCATTTT.

The J gene is TRBJ2-7, the V gene TRBV30, with D possibly TRBD1 on 5 matching bases. Germline V CDR1 and CDR2: GTSNPN, SVGIG (reference sequence). Trimming removed 6 bases from V and 6 bases from J, with 12 bases in between. There are 11 residues in the CDR3. The CDR3 coding sequence is TGTGCCTGTAGTAAGGGGCTCGAGCAGTACTTC. Translation: CACSKGLEQYF.

In this sample, this clone turned up once. The rearrangement links TRBV19 to TRBJ2-3, with D tentatively TRBD1 (6 bases). The CDR3 runs 14 residues. CDR1 is LNHDA and CDR2 is SQIVND in the germline V gene (reference sequence). V lost 5 bases and J lost 1, with 10 bases in between. In nucleotides, the CDR3 is TGTGCCAGTAGTCTAGCAGGGGGCACAGATACGCAGTATTTT. Protein sequence: CASSLAGGTDTQYF.

The gene calls are TRBV9 and TRBJ2-1; 7 nucleotides align to TRBD1. V lost 3 bases and J lost 0; bases outside the gene matches: 3. The CDR3 sequence is 15 residues long. Per germline, CDR1 SGDLS and CDR2 YYNGEE. For the CDR3, the DNA is TGTGCCAGCAGCGAGGGACAGAGCTCCTACAATGAGCAGTTCTTC. Amino acids: CASSEGQSSYNEQFF.

This clone was observed once. V gene TRBV6-1 combines with J gene TRBJ1-4; D is unclear. The germline V gene encodes CDR1 MNHNS and CDR2 SASEGT. The length of the CDR3 is 13 residues. V lost 6 bases and J 8 bases, leaving 13 bases between the germline ends. The CDR3 bases are TGTGCCAGCAGCCGAAGCGTCGGCGAAAAACTGTTTTTT. This gives the protein CASSRSVGEKLFF.

Regarding this clone: Sequence at one end of the junction differs from germline and may be a read error. The V and J genes are TRBV10-1 and TRBJ1-2, with D hard to call. This CDR3 region has 10 residues. Germline-derived CDR1 and CDR2 are WNHNN and SYGVQD (reference sequence). In DNA, the CDR3 is TGCGCCAGCAGTGTTAAACGAAACAACTTC. Amino acids: CASSVKRNNF.

The gene calls are TRBV4-2 and TRBJ2-7, with 11 bases that match TRBD2. The germline V gene encodes CDR1 LGHNA and CDR2 YNFKEQ. J gave up 2 bases and V 2 bases, and 5 bases lay outside the gene matches. There are 16 residues in the CDR3. CDR3 bases: TGTGCCAGCAGCCAACTAGCGGGAGGATTAACCTACGAGCAGTACTTC. Translating gives CASSQLAGGLTYEQYF.

The chain links TRBV9 to TRBJ2-5; possibly TRBD2 for D (5 bases). V was shortened by 1 base and J by 5 bases, with 12 bases between the two germline ends. This CDR3 comprises 14 residues. Germline V gene lookup returns CDR1 SGDLS and CDR2 YYNGEE. CDR3 coding DNA: TGTGCCAGCAGCGTACTAATGGACTCGGAGACCCAGTACTTC. Translation gives CASSVLMDSETQYF.

The chain employs TRBV30 and TRBJ2-2, with 7 bases lining up with TRBD2. Per the germline V gene, CDR1 is GTSNPN and CDR2 is SVGIG (reference sequence). This CDR3 is built from 15 residues. Trimming removed 2 bases from V and 3 bases from J; junction bases left unmatched: 6. The CDR3 is CAWSIGLVDTGELFF. The CDR3 region has the DNA TGTGCCTGGAGTATCGGACTAGTCGACACCGGGGAGCTGTTTTTT.

CDR3 region: CASRQVSNQPQHF. DNA for the CDR3: TGTGCCAGTAGACAGGTCAGCAATCAGCCCCAGCATTTT. This chain joins TRBV19 and TRBJ1-5; D perhaps matches TRBD1 (5 bases). This CDR3 is built from 13 residues. CDR1 and CDR2 (germline): LNHDA, SQIVND (reference sequence). Trimming took off 6 bases at V and 1 base at J, with 7 bases between the two ends.

This chain links TRBV19 with TRBJ1-4; TRBD1 agrees at 7 bases. Trimming at V came to 5 bases and at J to 10 bases, leaving 13 bases not matched to a gene. Germline CDR1 is LNHDA and CDR2 is SQIVND (reference sequence). The CDR3 spans 15 residues. The CDR3 here is CASSSGQAPLGKLFF. For the CDR3, the DNA is TGTGCCAGTAGTTCCGGACAGGCCCCCTTGGGAAAACTGTTTTTT. The full variable domain, in which reference TRBV19 and TRBJ1-4 provide the parts outside the CDR3, is DGGITQSPKYLFRKEGQNVTLSCEQNLNHDAMYWYRQDPGQGLRLIYYSQIVNDFQKGDIAEGYSVSREKKESFPLTVTSAQKNPTAFYLCASSSGQAPLGKLFFGSGTQLSVL.

This clone has more than one count but fewer than ten. The chain couples TRBV19 to TRBJ1-4; D is undetermined. The germline gives CDR1 LNHDA, CDR2 SQIVND (reference sequence). V was shortened by 6 bases and J by 2 bases, with 19 bases between the two germline ends. The CDR3 is 17 residues long. The CDR3 bases are TGTGCCAGTAGGTTAGGGCCGACGGGGAGGACTAATGAAAAACTGTTTTTT. Amino acid sequence: CASRLGPTGRTNEKLFF.

This rearrangement joins TRBV28 to TRBJ1-1; 7 bases align to TRBD1. The CDR3 has 12 residues. The J segment lost 8 bases and the V segment lost 3 bases, leaving 3 bases of the junction unmatched. The germline V gene encodes CDR1 MDHEN and CDR2 SYDVKM. The DNA for the CDR3 is TGTGCCAGCAGTTTTGGGACAGCCGAAGCTTTCTTT. This sequence encodes CASSFGTAEAFF.

This clone occurred once. V gene TRBV7-2 combines with J gene TRBJ2-3; 7 bases line up with TRBD1. Germline V gene data show CDR1 as SGHTA and CDR2 as FQGNSA. This CDR3 comprises 15 residues. The trim removed 5 bases at V and 1 base at J, leaving 6 bases unmatched. As DNA, the CDR3 is TGTGCCAGCAGCCAAGACAGGGTGGGCACAGATACGCAGTATTTT. Encoded protein: CASSQDRVGTDTQYF.

The chain recombines TRBV9 with TRBJ2-7; D unresolved. Germline V lookup: CDR1 SGDLS, CDR2 YYNGEE. The CDR3 is made up of 16 amino acids. V lost 0 bases, J lost 2 bases, and 15 bases lay in between. The CDR3 is CASSVGVGGGAYEQYF. The CDR3 DNA sequence: TGTGCCAGCAGCGTAGGGGTGGGTGGCGGAGCCTACGAGCAGTACTTC.

CDR3: CAISELGQGNSPLHF. As DNA, the CDR3 is TGTGCCATCAGTGAGTTGGGACAGGGGAATTCACCCCTCCACTTT. The chain uses TRBV10-3 and TRBJ1-6; 10 bases are shared with TRBD1. Trimming removed 1 base from V and 7 bases from J; junction bases left unmatched: 1. The CDR3 loop spans 15 amino acids. CDR1 is ENHRY and CDR2 is SYGVKD in the germline V gene.

In this sample, this clone turned up once. The chain couples TRBV6-6 to TRBJ1-5; D is undetermined. The CDR3 sequence is 14 residues long. The ends were cut back, 8 bases at V and 7 bases at J, with 18 bases in the middle. Germline V gene data show CDR1 as MNHNY and CDR2 as SVGAGI (reference sequence). The CDR3, as DNA: TGTGCCAGCTCGGACCCGGAGGAACGGCAGCCCCAGCATTTT. Its protein is CASSDPEERQPQHF.

The chain has TRBV5-1 and TRBJ1-2; 7 nucleotides match TRBD1. With 0 bases clipped from V and 7 bases from J, the junction kept 6 bases outside the gene matches. This CDR3 comprises 14 residues. The germline gives CDR1 SGHRS, CDR2 YFSETQ. The CDR3 loop is CASSLDWDSGGYTF. The CDR3 DNA follows: TGCGCCAGCAGCTTGGATTGGGACAGTGGTGGCTACACCTTC.